One sample yielded the 28 T cell receptor beta chains listed below, sequenced in a study of immune evolution from preneoplasia to lung adenocarcinoma. Only in-frame clones appear in the TCRdb table, and some are missing; sequencing was by immunoSEQ multiplex PCR. The table has some 2,500 clones, roughly 80% seen once. Specimen: FFPE adjacent normal lung tissue. Receptor source: an elderly person with lung adenocarcinoma.

The chain carries TRBV11-2 and TRBJ2-4, with TRBD2 matching over 12 bases. This CDR3 comprises 14 residues. Germline CDR1 and CDR2: SGHAT and FQNNGV. V shed 4 bases, J shed 9 bases, and the junction held 4 bases outside the gene matches. For the CDR3, the DNA is TGTGCCAGCAGCTCTAGCGGGGGGGGTAGCATTCAGTACTTC. It translates to CASSSSGGGSIQYF.

V gene TRBV30 combines with J gene TRBJ1-4; D is possibly TRBD1 (6 bases). Germline values: CDR1 GTSNPN, CDR2 SVGIG (reference sequence). The CDR3 length is 13 residues. V gave up 0 bases and J gave up 6 bases, with 8 bases separating them. The CDR3 is CAWSVSGDEKLFF. In DNA form, the CDR3 reads TGTGCCTGGAGTGTCTCAGGGGATGAAAAACTGTTTTTT.

CDR3 region: CASSFRRTPNTGELFF. For the CDR3, the DNA is TGTGCCAGCAGCTTCAGACGCACGCCGAACACCGGGGAGCTGTTTTTT. The rearrangement uses TRBV11-3 and TRBJ2-2, with unresolved D. The CDR3 totals 16 residues. The germline CDR1 and CDR2 sequences are SGHNT and YENEEA. The V gene lost 3 bases and the J gene lost 0 bases, with 11 bases spanning the gap. Looking up the rest from reference TRBV11-3 and TRBJ2-2 gives the full variable domain: EAGVVQSPRYKIIEKKQPVAFWCNPISGHNTLYWYLQNLGQGPELLIRYENEEAVDDSQLPKDRFSAERLKGVDSTLKIQPAELGDSAVYLCASSFRRTPNTGELFFGEGSRLTVL.

V is TRBV6-1 and J is TRBJ2-7, with 12 bases lining up with TRBD1. This CDR3 comprises 15 residues. Germline loops: CDR1 MNHNS, CDR2 SASEGT. The trim removed 5 bases at V and 5 bases at J, leaving 7 bases unmatched. The DNA of the CDR3 is TGTGCCAGCAGTCTAGGGGGGACAGGGGGCGACGAGCAGTACTTC. This gives the protein CASSLGGTGGDEQYF.

The chain is built from TRBV28 and TRBJ2-2, with a tentative D call TRBD1 (5 bases). Trimming stripped 2 bases from V and 0 bases from J, with 7 bases between. This CDR3 contains 15 residues. CDR1 MDHEN and CDR2 SYDVKM come from the germline V gene. CDR3 region: CASSLTGANTGELFF. The CDR3 coding sequence is TGTGCCAGCAGTTTAACAGGAGCGAACACCGGGGAGCTGTTTTTT. Drawing the rest from reference TRBV28 and TRBJ2-2, the complete variable domain is DVKVTQSSRYLVKRTGEKVFLECVQDMDHENMFWYRQDPGLGLRLIYFSYDVKMKEKGDIPEGYSVSREKKERFSLILESASTNQTSMYLCASSLTGANTGELFFGEGSRLTVL.

This clone was observed a few times. This sequence joins TRBV6-1 and TRBJ2-6; D remains ambiguous. Per the germline V gene, CDR1 is MNHNS and CDR2 is SASEGT. The ends were cut back, 7 bases at V and 0 bases at J, with 10 bases in the middle. The CDR3 contains 15 residues. The CDR3 loop reads CASTLGTSGANVLTF. The CDR3 region has the DNA TGTGCCAGCACGTTGGGAACCTCTGGGGCCAACGTCCTGACTTTC.

This chain connects TRBV11-3 to TRBJ2-7, with 7 positions matching TRBD2. Trimming removed 5 bases from V and 3 bases from J; junction bases left unmatched: 10. Germline loops: CDR1 SGHNT, CDR2 YENEEA. The CDR3 runs to 15 residues. The CDR3, as DNA: TGTGCCAGCAGCCATGGACTAGGCTTCGGCTACGAGCAGTACTTC. This gives the protein CASSHGLGFGYEQYF.

The chain carries TRBV7-9 and TRBJ2-5, with D maybe TRBD1 (6 bases). Trimming took 3 bases from V and 7 from J, leaving 12 bases between them. Germline assignment: CDR1 SEHNR and CDR2 FQNEAQ (reference sequence). The CDR3 covers 13 residues. CDR3: CASSFDIGGTQYF. As DNA, the CDR3 is TGTGCCAGCAGCTTCGACATAGGGGGGACCCAGTACTTC.

The chain couples TRBV27 to TRBJ2-4, with 10 positions matching TRBD2. Per germline, CDR1 MNHEY and CDR2 SMNVEV (reference sequence). Trimming took 8 bases from V and 4 from J; bases not matched to a gene: 8. The CDR3 totals 15 residues. In DNA, the CDR3 is TGTGCCAGCTTACTAGCGGGGCCTAGAAAAAACATTCAGTACTTC. Protein sequence: CASLLAGPRKNIQYF.

The chain carries TRBV5-6 and TRBJ1-1; D might be TRBD1 (5 bases). CDR3 length: 15 residues. Germline lookup yields CDR1 SGHDT and CDR2 YYEEEE. Trimming pared 4 bases from V and 3 bases from J, leaving 16 bases between. CDR3 amino acids: CASSPRAGLDTEAFF. The CDR3 DNA follows: TGTGCCAGCAGCCCCCGGGCAGGGCTGGACACTGAAGCTTTCTTT. The whole variable domain, remainder taken from reference TRBV5-6 and TRBJ1-1, is DAGVTQSPTHLIKTRGQQVTLRCSPKSGHDTVSWYQQALGQGPQFIFQYYEEEERQRGNFPDRFSGHQFPNYSSELNVNALLLGDSALYLCASSPRAGLDTEAFFGQGTRLTVV.

This CDR3 is CASSLTSGTQYF. CDR3 nucleotides: TGTGCCAGCAGCTTAACTAGTGGTACGCAGTATTTT. The chain links TRBV7-9 to TRBJ2-3, with D perhaps matching TRBD2 (5 bases). The germline CDR1 and CDR2 sequences are SEHNR and FQNEAQ (reference sequence). V lost 2 bases and J 8 bases, leaving 8 bases between the germline ends. The length of the CDR3 is 12 residues.

The chain combines TRBV2 with TRBJ1-2; D is uncertain. The germline V and J ends were trimmed by 8 bases and 4 bases, with 14 bases remaining between them. This CDR3 has 13 residues. Germline V gives CDR1 SNHLY, CDR2 FYNNEI. The CDR3 coding sequence is TGTGCCAGCGAGAGTTCGGGTATCTATGGCTACACCTTC. Protein: CASESSGIYGYTF.

V and J are TRBV4-1 and TRBJ2-5; 7 bases agree with TRBD1. The J segment lost 5 bases and the V segment lost 0 bases, leaving 12 bases of the junction unmatched. The V gene's germline CDR1 is MGHRA and CDR2 YSYEKL. This CDR3 region has 17 residues. CDR3 sequence: CASSQDPDRVRRETQYF. CDR3 sequence (DNA): TGCGCCAGCAGCCAAGACCCCGACAGGGTGCGGCGGGAGACCCAGTACTTC.

This chain uses TRBV29-1 with TRBJ2-3, with D perhaps TRBD2 (7 bases). Trimming took off 6 bases at V and 4 bases at J, with 20 bases between the two ends. The CDR3 consists of 15 residues. The V gene's germline CDR1 is SQVTM and CDR2 ANQGSEA. CDR3 sequence (DNA): TGCAGCGTGGGAGGACAGACTGGGAGGGCAGATACGCAGTATTTT. Its translation: CSVGGQTGRADTQYF.

CDR3 nucleotides: TGCGCCAGCAGCCTCAGGGGGGGGAATCCAAACACCGGGGAGCTGTTTTTT. Amino acids: CASSLRGGNPNTGELFF. The V call is TRBV4-1, the J call TRBJ2-2, with D possibly called TRBD1 or TRBD2 (7 bases each). This CDR3 spans 17 amino acids. Per germline, CDR1 MGHRA and CDR2 YSYEKL. The V gene lost 4 bases and the J gene lost 2 bases, with 17 bases spanning the gap.

The rearrangement joins TRBV2 to TRBJ2-7, with 9 bases lining up with TRBD1. V lost 9 bases and J lost 6; bases outside the gene matches: 15. Germline V gene sequence: CDR1 SNHLY, CDR2 FYNNEI. This CDR3 is built from 15 residues. As DNA, the CDR3 is TGTGCCAGTTCCGAACCGGGACAGGGAAGGGGCGAGCAGTACTTC. Translation gives CASSEPGQGRGEQYF. The variable domain in full, with the rest retrieved from reference TRBV2 and TRBJ2-7, is EPEVTQTPSHQVTQMGQEVILRCVPISNHLYFYWYRQILGQKVEFLVSFYNNEISEKSEIFDDQFSVERPDGSNFTLKIRSTKLEDSAMYFCASSEPGQGRGEQYFGPGTRLTVT.

This chain joins TRBV30 and TRBJ2-5, with unresolved D. Trimming took off 4 bases at V and 8 bases at J, with 20 bases between the two ends. Germline V gene sequence: CDR1 GTSNPN, CDR2 SVGIG (reference sequence). CDR3 length: 14 residues. In DNA form, the CDR3 reads TGTGCCTGGAATGACGGAGCCTCTCGTGCCACCCAGTACTTC. Translation: CAWNDGASRATQYF.

Here the CDR3 DNA reads TGTGCCAGCAGCCGACAGGGGACGGTCGAGCAGTACTTC. This codes for CASSRQGTVEQYF. The rearrangement uses TRBV14 and TRBJ2-7; 8 bases align to TRBD1. Germline lookup yields CDR1 SGHDN and CDR2 FVKESK. Unmatched junction bases numbered 5, after V lost 4 bases and J lost 6 bases. The CDR3 covers 13 residues.

The CDR3 DNA is TGTGCCAGCAGTGCTAGCGGGATCTCAGATACGCAGTATTTT. It yields the protein CASSASGISDTQYF. The chain has TRBV2 and TRBJ2-3, with 9 bases aligning to TRBD2. Germline V gene sequence: CDR1 SNHLY, CDR2 FYNNEI. This CDR3 contains 14 residues. V was pared by 4 bases and J by 4 bases, with 3 bases of the junction left unmatched.

This clone was picked up a small number of times. The chain uses TRBV2 and TRBJ1-5; D is unresolved. With 5 bases removed from V and 0 bases from J, the gap between germline ends came to 8 bases. Looked up from germline, CDR1 is SNHLY and CDR2 is FYNNEI. This CDR3 comprises 14 residues. CDR3 nucleotides: TGTGCCAGCAGTCGAGTAGATAGCAATCAGCCCCAGCATTTT. As protein: CASSRVDSNQPQHF.

CDR3 coding DNA: TGCGCCAGCAGACCTGGACTAGCGGGAGATACGCAGTATTTT. It is translated as CASRPGLAGDTQYF. The rearrangement uses TRBV5-1 and TRBJ2-3; 11 positions agree with TRBD2. CDR1 and CDR2 from the germline V gene are SGHRS and YFSETQ. With V trimmed by 5 bases and J by 5 bases, 4 bases remained unmatched. This CDR3 has 14 residues.

The genes are TRBV5-6 and TRBJ2-1, with TRBD2 identical over 11 bases. Germline-derived CDR1 and CDR2 are SGHDT and YYEEEE. The trim removed 2 bases at V and 2 bases at J, leaving 12 bases unmatched. This CDR3 contains 19 residues. In DNA form, the CDR3 reads TGTGCCAGCAGCTTCGCTGTAACTAGCGGGAGATCGACCTACAATGAGCAGTTCTTC. Protein: CASSFAVTSGRSTYNEQFF.

V gene TRBV6-5 combines with J gene TRBJ2-2; 11 nucleotides match TRBD2. With 2 bases clipped from V and 7 bases from J, the junction kept 6 bases outside the gene matches. CDR3 length: 16 residues. Germline V gives CDR1 MNHEY, CDR2 SVGAGI. CDR3 nucleotide sequence: TGTGCCAGCAGTTACACTAGCGGGAGAGGGATCGGGGAGCTGTTTTTT. It is translated as CASSYTSGRGIGELFF.

As concerns this clone: Other nucleotide sequences from this sample produce the same CDR3. This sequence joins TRBV11-2 and TRBJ2-7; D remains ambiguous. V lost 3 bases to trimming and J lost 2 bases, with 8 bases between them. Germline-derived CDR1 and CDR2 are SGHAT and FQNNGV. The CDR3 length is 13 residues. The CDR3 loop reads CASSLGETYEQYF. The CDR3 DNA reads as TGTGCCAGCAGCTTGGGCGAGACCTACGAGCAGTACTTC.

The chain joins TRBV10-3 to TRBJ1-1; D gene uncertain. The CDR3 is made up of 12 amino acids. CDR1 ENHRY and CDR2 SYGVKD come from the germline V gene. Trimming took 4 bases from V and 3 from J, leaving 6 bases between them. In DNA form, the CDR3 reads TGTGCCATCAGTGTGGACGACACTGAAGCTTTCTTT. Translation gives CAISVDDTEAFF.

This clone was observed once. The V and J genes are TRBV14 and TRBJ2-7, with D possibly TRBD1 on 5 matching bases. The CDR3 is 12 residues long. Looked up from germline, CDR1 is SGHDN and CDR2 is FVKESK. The V gene lost 4 bases and the J gene lost 3 bases, with 7 bases spanning the gap. In nucleotides, the CDR3 is TGTGCCAGCAGCCTTGACAGCTACGAGCAGTACTTC. The encoded protein is CASSLDSYEQYF.

This chain connects TRBV19 to TRBJ2-7; TRBD2 agrees at 10 bases. V shed 3 bases, J shed 5 bases, and the junction held 4 bases outside the gene matches. Per the germline V gene, CDR1 is LNHDA and CDR2 is SQIVND (reference sequence). The CDR3 is 14 residues long. As DNA, the CDR3 is TGTGCCAGTAGTATCCTAGCGGGAGTGCACGAGCAGTACTTC. Protein: CASSILAGVHEQYF.

Here the CDR3 DNA reads TGTGCCACCTCGGGAGGGGGGCTTTCCTACGAGCAGTACTTC. This encodes CATSGGGLSYEQYF. The V call is TRBV6-5, the J call TRBJ2-7, with 8 bases aligning to TRBD2. CDR1 and CDR2 (germline): MNHEY, SVGAGI. The CDR3 runs 14 residues. The V gene end was trimmed by 10 bases and the J gene end by 1 base; junction bases not matched to a gene: 9.